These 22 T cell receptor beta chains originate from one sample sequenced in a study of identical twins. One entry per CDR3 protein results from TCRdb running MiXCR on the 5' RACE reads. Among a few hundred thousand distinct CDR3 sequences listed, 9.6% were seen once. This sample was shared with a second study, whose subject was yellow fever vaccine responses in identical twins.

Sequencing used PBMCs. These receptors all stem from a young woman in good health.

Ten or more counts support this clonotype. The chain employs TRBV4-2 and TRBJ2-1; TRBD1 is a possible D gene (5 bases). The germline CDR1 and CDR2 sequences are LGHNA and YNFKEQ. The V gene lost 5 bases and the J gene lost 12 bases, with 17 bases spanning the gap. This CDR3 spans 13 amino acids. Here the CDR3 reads CASSTREKGGQFF. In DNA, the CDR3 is TGTGCCAGCAGCACCAGGGAAAAAGGCGGGCAGTTCTTC.

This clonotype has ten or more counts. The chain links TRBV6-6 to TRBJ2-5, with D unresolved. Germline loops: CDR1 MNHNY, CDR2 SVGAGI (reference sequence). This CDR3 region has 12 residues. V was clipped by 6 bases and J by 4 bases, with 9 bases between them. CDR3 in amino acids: CASRTGLETQYF. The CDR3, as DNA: TGTGCCAGCAGGACCGGTTTAGAGACCCAGTACTTC.

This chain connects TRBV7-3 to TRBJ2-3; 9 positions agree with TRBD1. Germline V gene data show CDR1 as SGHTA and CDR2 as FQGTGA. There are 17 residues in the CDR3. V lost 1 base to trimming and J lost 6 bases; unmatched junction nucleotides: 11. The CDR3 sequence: CASSLRGQGTLKDTQYF. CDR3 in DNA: TGTGCCAGCAGCTTAAGGGGACAGGGAACCCTTAAGGATACGCAGTATTTT.

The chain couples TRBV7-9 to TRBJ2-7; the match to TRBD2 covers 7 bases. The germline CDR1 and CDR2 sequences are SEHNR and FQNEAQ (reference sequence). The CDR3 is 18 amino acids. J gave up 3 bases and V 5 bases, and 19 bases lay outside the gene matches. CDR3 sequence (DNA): TGTGCCAGCAGCCGGGAGTATAGCGGGTTTCATCCTAACTACGAGCAGTACTTC. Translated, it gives CASSREYSGFHPNYEQYF. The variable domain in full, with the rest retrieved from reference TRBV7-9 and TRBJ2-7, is DTGVSQNPRHKITKRGQNVTFRCDPISEHNRLYWYRQTLGQGPEFLTYFQNEAQLEKSRLLSDRFSAERPKGSFSTLEIQRTEQGDSAMYLCASSREYSGFHPNYEQYFGPGTRLTVT.

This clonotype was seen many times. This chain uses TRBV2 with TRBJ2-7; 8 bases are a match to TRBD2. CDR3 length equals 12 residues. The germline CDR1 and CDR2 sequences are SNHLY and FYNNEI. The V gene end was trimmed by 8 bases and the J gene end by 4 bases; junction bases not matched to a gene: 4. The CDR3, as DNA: TGTGCCAGCGGACTAGCAGGGTACGAGCAGTACTTC. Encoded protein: CASGLAGYEQYF. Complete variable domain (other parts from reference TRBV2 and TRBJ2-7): EPEVTQTPSHQVTQMGQEVILRCVPISNHLYFYWYRQILGQKVEFLVSFYNNEISEKSEIFDDQFSVERPDGSNFTLKIRSTKLEDSAMYFCASGLAGYEQYFGPGTRLTVT.

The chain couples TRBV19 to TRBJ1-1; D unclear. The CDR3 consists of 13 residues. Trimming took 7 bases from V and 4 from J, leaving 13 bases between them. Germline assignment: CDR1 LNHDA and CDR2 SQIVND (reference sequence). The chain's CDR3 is CASTSHDTTEAFF. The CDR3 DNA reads TGTGCCAGTACCTCCCATGACACCACTGAAGCTTTCTTT.

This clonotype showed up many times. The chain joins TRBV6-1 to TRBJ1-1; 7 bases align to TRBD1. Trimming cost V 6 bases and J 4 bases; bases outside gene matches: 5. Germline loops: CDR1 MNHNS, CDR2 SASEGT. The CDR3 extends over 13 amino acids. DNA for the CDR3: TGTGCCAGCAGCTTGGGACAGTTCACTGAAGCTTTCTTT. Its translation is CASSLGQFTEAFF.

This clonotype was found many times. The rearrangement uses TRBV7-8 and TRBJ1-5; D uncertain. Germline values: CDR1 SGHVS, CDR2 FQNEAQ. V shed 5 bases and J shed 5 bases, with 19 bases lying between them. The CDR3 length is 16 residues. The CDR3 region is CASSARLGKGDQPQHF. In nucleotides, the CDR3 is TGTGCCAGCAGCGCCAGACTCGGCAAGGGAGATCAGCCCCAGCATTTT. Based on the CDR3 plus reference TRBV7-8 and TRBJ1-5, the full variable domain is GAGVSQSPRYKVAKRGQDVALRCDPISGHVSLFWYQQALGQGPEFLTYFQNEAQLDKSGLPSDRFFAERPEGSVSTLKIQRTQQEDSAVYLCASSARLGKGDQPQHFGDGTRLSIL.

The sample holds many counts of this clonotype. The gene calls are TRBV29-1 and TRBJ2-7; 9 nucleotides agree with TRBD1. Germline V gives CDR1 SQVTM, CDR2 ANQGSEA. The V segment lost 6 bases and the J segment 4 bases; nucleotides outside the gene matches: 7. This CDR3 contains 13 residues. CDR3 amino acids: CSVLGQGLYEQYF. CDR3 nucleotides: TGCAGCGTCCTCGGACAGGGGTTGTACGAGCAGTACTTC.

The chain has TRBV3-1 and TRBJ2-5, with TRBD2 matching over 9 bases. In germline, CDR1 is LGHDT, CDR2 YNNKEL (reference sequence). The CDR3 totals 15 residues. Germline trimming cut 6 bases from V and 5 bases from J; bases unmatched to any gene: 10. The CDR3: CASRFSGGRGETQYF. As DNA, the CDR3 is TGTGCCAGCAGGTTTAGCGGGGGACGGGGGGAGACCCAGTACTTC.

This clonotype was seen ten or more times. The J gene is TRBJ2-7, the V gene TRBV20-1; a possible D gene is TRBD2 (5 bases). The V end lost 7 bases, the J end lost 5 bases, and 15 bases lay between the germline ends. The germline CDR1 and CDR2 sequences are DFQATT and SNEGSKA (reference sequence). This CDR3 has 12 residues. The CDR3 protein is CSGTPGGDEQYF. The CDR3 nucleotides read TGCAGTGGGACTCCGGGTGGGGACGAGCAGTACTTC.

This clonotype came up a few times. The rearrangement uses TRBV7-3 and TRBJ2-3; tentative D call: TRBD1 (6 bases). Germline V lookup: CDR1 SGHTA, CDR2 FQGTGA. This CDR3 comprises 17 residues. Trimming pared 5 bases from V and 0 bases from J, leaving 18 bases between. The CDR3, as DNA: TGTGCCAGCAGCCAACCCGACAGGCCCACTAGCACAGATACGCAGTATTTT. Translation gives CASSQPDRPTSTDTQYF.

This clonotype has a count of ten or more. The CDR3 spells CSVATSGSSIETQYF. CDR3 in DNA: TGCAGCGTTGCGACTAGCGGGAGTTCGATAGAGACCCAGTACTTC. The gene calls are TRBV29-1 and TRBJ2-5; 12 bases map to TRBD2. Per the germline V gene, CDR1 is SQVTM and CDR2 is ANQGSEA. The CDR3 consists of 15 residues. J was trimmed by 4 bases and V by 4 bases; bases with no gene match: 7. Using reference TRBV29-1 and TRBJ2-5 for the parts outside the CDR3, the full variable domain is SAVISQKPSRDICQRGTSLTIQCQVDSQVTMMFWYRQQPGQSLTLIATANQGSEATYESGFVIDKFPISRPNLTFSTLTVSNMSPEDSSIYLCSVATSGSSIETQYFGPGTRLLVL.

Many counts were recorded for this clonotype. This chain's CDR3 is CSAPVECNEQFF. DNA of the CDR3: TGCAGTGCGCCCGTCGAATGCAATGAGCAGTTCTTC. J is TRBJ2-1 and V is TRBV20-1; D call uncertain. The germline V and J ends were trimmed by 6 bases and 6 bases, with 12 bases remaining between them. The germline gives CDR1 DFQATT, CDR2 SNEGSKA (reference sequence). CDR3 length: 12 amino acids.

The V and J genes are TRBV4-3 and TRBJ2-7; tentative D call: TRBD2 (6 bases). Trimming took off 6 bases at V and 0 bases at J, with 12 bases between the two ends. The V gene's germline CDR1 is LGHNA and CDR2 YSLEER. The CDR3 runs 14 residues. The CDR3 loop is CASRLAVSSYEQYF. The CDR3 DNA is TGCGCCAGCAGGTTAGCGGTGAGCTCCTACGAGCAGTACTTC.

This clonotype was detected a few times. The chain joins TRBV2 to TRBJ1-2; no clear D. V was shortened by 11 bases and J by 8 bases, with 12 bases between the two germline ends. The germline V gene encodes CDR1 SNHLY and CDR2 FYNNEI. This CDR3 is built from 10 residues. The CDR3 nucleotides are TGTGCCGGCCGGGGTCTGGGCTACACCTTC. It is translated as CAGRGLGYTF.

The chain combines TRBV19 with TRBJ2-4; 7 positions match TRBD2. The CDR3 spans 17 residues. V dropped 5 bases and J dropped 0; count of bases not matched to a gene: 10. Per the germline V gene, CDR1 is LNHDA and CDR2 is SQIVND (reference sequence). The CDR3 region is CASSPKPSGLAKNIQYF. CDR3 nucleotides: TGTGCCAGTAGTCCCAAACCTAGCGGACTAGCCAAAAACATTCAGTACTTC.

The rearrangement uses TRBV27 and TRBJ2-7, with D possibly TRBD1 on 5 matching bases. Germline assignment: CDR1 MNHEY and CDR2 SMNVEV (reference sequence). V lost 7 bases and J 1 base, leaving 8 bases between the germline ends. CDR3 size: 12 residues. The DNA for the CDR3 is TGTGCCAGCAAGGGGCCGTCCTACGAGCAGTACTTC. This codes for CASKGPSYEQYF.

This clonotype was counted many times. In DNA form, the CDR3 reads TGCGCCAGCGCGACAGGGGGCCGGTCTGGAAACACCATATATTTT. Encoded protein: CASATGGRSGNTIYF. The rearrangement links TRBV5-1 to TRBJ1-3; the match to TRBD1 covers 10 bases. This CDR3 is 15 amino acids long. Germline CDR1 SGHRS, CDR2 YFSETQ. With V trimmed by 7 bases and J by 1 base, 5 bases remained unmatched. Based on the CDR3 plus reference TRBV5-1 and TRBJ1-3, the full variable domain is KAGVTQTPRYLIKTRGQQVTLSCSPISGHRSVSWYQQTPGQGLQFLFEYFSETQRNKGNFPGRFSGRQFSNSRSEMNVSTLELGDSALYLCASATGGRSGNTIYFGEGSWLTVV.

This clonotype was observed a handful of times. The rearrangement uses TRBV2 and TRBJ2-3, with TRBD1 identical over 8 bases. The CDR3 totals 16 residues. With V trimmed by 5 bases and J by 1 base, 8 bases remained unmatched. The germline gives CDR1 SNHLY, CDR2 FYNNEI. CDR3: CASSLTDRGRTDTQYF. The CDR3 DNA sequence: TGTGCCAGCAGTTTAACCGACAGGGGCCGCACAGATACGCAGTATTTT.

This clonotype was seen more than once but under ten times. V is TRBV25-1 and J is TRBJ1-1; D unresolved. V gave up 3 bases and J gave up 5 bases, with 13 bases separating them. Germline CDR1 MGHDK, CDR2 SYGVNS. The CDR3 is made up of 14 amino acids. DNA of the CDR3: TGTGCCAGCAGTGATTTTACGGGGAAGACTGAAGCTTTCTTT. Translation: CASSDFTGKTEAFF.

CDR3 amino acids: CSAKLGTGKMNTEAFF. The CDR3 DNA sequence: TGCAGTGCCAAACTCGGGACAGGGAAAATGAACACTGAAGCTTTCTTT. This sequence joins TRBV20-1 and TRBJ1-1; 9 bases align to TRBD1. V gave up 6 bases and J gave up 0 bases; unmatched junction bases: 11. This CDR3 comprises 16 residues. Germline values: CDR1 DFQATT, CDR2 SNEGSKA (reference sequence).